The next 10 T cell receptor beta chains were all read from a single sample in a study of early T cells in non-severe SARS-CoV-2 infection. Via MiXCR, TCRdb re-called the 5' RACE reads, giving one row per CDR3 protein. The sample has more than 45,000 distinct CDR3 sequences; around an eighth are singletons. Input material: whole blood. The receptor source for this set is an adult who was a healthcare worker with PCR-confirmed SARS-CoV-2 infection or an uninfected control (not recorded which).

In its sample, this clonotype was seen many times. The rearrangement links TRBV19 to TRBJ2-7; 8 nucleotides agree with TRBD2. J was trimmed by 2 bases and V by 4 bases; bases with no gene match: 4. The CDR3 totals 14 residues. Looked up from germline, CDR1 is LNHDA and CDR2 is SQIVND (reference sequence). CDR3 DNA sequence: TGTGCCAGTAGTAACCCGGGAGGGGCCTACGAGCAGTACTTC. Its protein product is CASSNPGGAYEQYF.

This clonotype was detected only a few times. The chain recombines TRBV7-2 with TRBJ1-1; possible D gene TRBD1, 5 bases. Deletions cut 7 bases from V and 3 bases from J, with 18 bases between. CDR3 length: 15 residues. Germline V gene sequence: CDR1 SGHTA, CDR2 FQGNSA. The CDR3: CASKVFWGGDTEAFF. As DNA, the CDR3 is TGTGCCAGCAAGGTGTTTTGGGGCGGGGACACTGAAGCTTTCTTT.

This clonotype was observed a few times. This chain connects TRBV12-3 or TRBV12-4 to TRBJ1-6; weak D call: TRBD1 (5 bases). V lost 3 bases and J 6 bases, leaving 12 bases between the germline ends. This CDR3 contains 15 residues. CDR3 in DNA: TGTGCCAGCAGTTTGGAATCCAGGGCTAATTCACCCCTCCACTTT. This encodes CASSLESRANSPLHF.

The chain links TRBV11-2 to TRBJ2-1, with TRBD2 matching over 7 bases. Germline-derived CDR1 and CDR2 are SGHAT and FQNNGV. The CDR3 is made up of 16 amino acids. V lost 5 bases to trimming and J lost 1 base; unmatched junction nucleotides: 8. The CDR3 sequence is CASSLAGVLSYNEQFF. DNA of the CDR3: TGTGCCAGCAGCCTGGCGGGAGTACTGTCCTACAATGAGCAGTTCTTC.

The rearrangement uses TRBV27 and TRBJ1-2; a weak D match, TRBD1 (5 bases). Germline CDR1 is MNHEY and CDR2 is SMNVEV (reference sequence). The CDR3 is made up of 15 amino acids. Trimming cost V 3 bases and J 0 bases, with 11 bases left between them. CDR3: CASSLTASTNYGYTF. As DNA, the CDR3 is TGTGCCAGCAGTTTGACAGCGAGCACTAACTATGGCTACACCTTC.

This clonotype appeared a few times. The V gene is TRBV5-1, the J gene TRBJ1-2; 8 bases line up with TRBD1. This CDR3 contains 14 residues. Per germline, CDR1 SGHRS and CDR2 YFSETQ. The V segment lost 3 bases and the J segment 8 bases; nucleotides outside the gene matches: 9. CDR3 nucleotides: TGCGCCAGCAGCTCCGGGACAGGACAGACGGGCTACACCTTC. It yields the protein CASSSGTGQTGYTF.

This clonotype has more than one count but fewer than ten. The chain joins TRBV7-6 to TRBJ2-3; 7 bases align to TRBD1. V shed 4 bases, J shed 2 bases, and the junction held 6 bases outside the gene matches. This CDR3 region has 15 residues. Germline CDR1 reads SGHVS; CDR2 reads FNYEAQ. The CDR3 loop reads CASSSRDRFTDTQYF. CDR3 sequence (DNA): TGTGCCAGCAGCTCTCGGGACAGATTCACAGATACGCAGTATTTT.

The rearrangement links TRBV29-1 to TRBJ2-5; D ambiguous. Germline values: CDR1 SQVTM, CDR2 ANQGSEA. This CDR3 contains 13 residues. The ends were cut back, 4 bases at V and 0 bases at J, with 9 bases in the middle. The CDR3 is CSVAETHQETQYF. The CDR3 coding sequence is TGCAGCGTTGCCGAGACACACCAAGAGACCCAGTACTTC.

In this sample, this clonotype turned up many times. The CDR3, as DNA: TGTGCCAGCAGCCGTAGCGGGAGGGCCTTTTCAGATACGCAGTATTTT. Translated: CASSRSGRAFSDTQYF. The chain uses TRBV12-3 or TRBV12-4 and TRBJ2-3, with 11 bases lining up with TRBD2. The CDR3 is made up of 16 amino acids. J lost 4 bases, V lost 6 bases, and 9 bases had no gene match.

This clonotype was found many times. This chain links TRBV29-1 with TRBJ2-7; TRBD1 or TRBD2 may be the D gene (5 bases each). V was shortened by 7 bases and J by 6 bases, with 16 bases between the two germline ends. The CDR3 totals 12 residues. Germline lookup yields CDR1 SQVTM and CDR2 ANQGSEA. CDR3 DNA: TGCAGCGCTCGGGACGGCCTAGGCGAGCAGTACTTC. It yields the protein CSARDGLGEQYF.